This T cell receptor beta chain was obtained from a study of blood T cell repertoires in COVID-19. The overall study: The United States, Italy and Spain were the sources of the acute and convalescent COVID-19 samples.

Clinical history as reported by participants underpinned cohort assignment. The CDR3 length is 13 residues. Trimming removed 6 bases at V and 2 bases at J, with 11 bases between. The germline V gene has CDR1 MNHEY and CDR2 SVGEGT. Original data processing: Amplified reference gene primers provided the basis for estimating nucleated cell counts. Libraries were prepared by immunoSEQ multiplex PCR; TCRdb keeps only in-frame clonotypes and omits some of them. The V and J calls and the clone size are those of that table, but D and trimming were determined from the DNA. The data show just over 300,000 clones, nearly 90% seen once.

Sequencing used PBMCs or T cells enriched from blood (not recorded which). The genes are TRBV6-2 or TRBV6-3 and TRBJ2-7; weak D call: TRBD1 (5 bases). This TCR came from a woman under 30 with acute COVID-19. The CDR3 here is CASSLRVTYEQYF. Written as DNA, the CDR3 is TGTGCCAGCAGCCTCAGGGTAACCTACGAGCAGTACTTC.